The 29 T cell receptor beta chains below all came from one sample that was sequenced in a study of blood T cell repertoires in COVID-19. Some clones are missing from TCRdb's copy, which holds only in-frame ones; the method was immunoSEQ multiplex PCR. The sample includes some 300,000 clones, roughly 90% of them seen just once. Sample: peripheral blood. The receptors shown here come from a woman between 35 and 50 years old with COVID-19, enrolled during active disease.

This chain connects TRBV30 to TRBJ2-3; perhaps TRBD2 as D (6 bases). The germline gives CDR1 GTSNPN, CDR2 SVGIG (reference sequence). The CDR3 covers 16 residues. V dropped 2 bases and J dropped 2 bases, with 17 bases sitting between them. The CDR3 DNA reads TGTGCCTGGAGTACCCCGGGGGAGCGGAACACAGATACGCAGTATTTT. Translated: CAWSTPGERNTDTQYF. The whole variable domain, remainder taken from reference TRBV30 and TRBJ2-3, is SQTIHQWPATLVQPVGSPLSLECTVEGTSNPNLYWYRQAAGRGLQLLFYSVGIGQISSEVPQNLSASRPQDRQFILSSKKLLLSDSGFYLCAWSTPGERNTDTQYFGPGTRLTVL.

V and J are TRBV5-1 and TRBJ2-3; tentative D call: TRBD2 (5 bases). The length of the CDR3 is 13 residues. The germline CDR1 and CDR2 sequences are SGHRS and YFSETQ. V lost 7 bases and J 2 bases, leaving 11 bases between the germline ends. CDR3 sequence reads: CASRDYNTDTQYF. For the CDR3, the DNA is TGCGCCAGCCGCGACTATAACACAGATACGCAGTATTTT.

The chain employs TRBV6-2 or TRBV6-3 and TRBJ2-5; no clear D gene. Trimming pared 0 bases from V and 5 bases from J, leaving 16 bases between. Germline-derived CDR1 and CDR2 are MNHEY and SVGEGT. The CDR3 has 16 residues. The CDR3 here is CASSYSSLANWETQYF. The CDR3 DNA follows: TGTGCCAGCAGTTACTCATCGTTGGCAAATTGGGAGACCCAGTACTTC.

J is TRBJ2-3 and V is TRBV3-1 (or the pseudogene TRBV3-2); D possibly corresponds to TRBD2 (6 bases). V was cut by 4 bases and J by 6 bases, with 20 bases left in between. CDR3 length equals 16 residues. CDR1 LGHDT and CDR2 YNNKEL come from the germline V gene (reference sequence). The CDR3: CASSLRLSGEEDTQYF. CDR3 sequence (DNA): TGTGCCAGCAGCCTTCGTCTGTCGGGGGAGGAGGATACGCAGTATTTT.

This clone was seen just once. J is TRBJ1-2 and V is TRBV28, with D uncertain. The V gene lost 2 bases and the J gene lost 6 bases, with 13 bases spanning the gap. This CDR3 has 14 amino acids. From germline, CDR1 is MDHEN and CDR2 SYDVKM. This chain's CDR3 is CASSLTISFNGYTF. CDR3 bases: TGTGCCAGCAGTTTAACAATCTCGTTTAATGGCTACACCTTC.

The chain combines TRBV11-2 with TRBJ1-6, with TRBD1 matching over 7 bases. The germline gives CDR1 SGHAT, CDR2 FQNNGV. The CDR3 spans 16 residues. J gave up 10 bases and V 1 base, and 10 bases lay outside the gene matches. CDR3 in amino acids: CASSLAPGQASSPLHF. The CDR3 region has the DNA TGTGCCAGCAGCTTAGCCCCCGGACAGGCCTCATCACCCCTCCACTTT. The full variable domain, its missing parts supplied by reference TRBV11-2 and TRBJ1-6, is EAGVAQSPRYKIIEKRQSVAFWCNPISGHATLYWYQQILGQGPKLLIQFQNNGVVDDSQLPKDRFSAERLKGVDSTLKIQPAKLEDSAVYLCASSLAPGQASSPLHFGNGTRLTVT.

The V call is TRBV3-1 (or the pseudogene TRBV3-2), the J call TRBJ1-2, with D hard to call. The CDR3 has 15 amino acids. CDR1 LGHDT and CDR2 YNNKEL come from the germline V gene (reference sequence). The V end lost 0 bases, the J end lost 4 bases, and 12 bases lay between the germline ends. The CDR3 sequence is CASSQDVILRYGYTF. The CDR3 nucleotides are TGTGCCAGCAGCCAAGACGTAATTCTCCGCTATGGCTACACCTTC.

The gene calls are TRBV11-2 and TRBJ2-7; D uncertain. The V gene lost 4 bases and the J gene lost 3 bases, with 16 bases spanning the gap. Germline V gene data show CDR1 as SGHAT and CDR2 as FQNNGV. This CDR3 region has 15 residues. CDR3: CASSSIISRVYEQYF. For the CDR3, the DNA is TGTGCCAGCAGCTCCATAATTTCCCGCGTCTACGAGCAGTACTTC.

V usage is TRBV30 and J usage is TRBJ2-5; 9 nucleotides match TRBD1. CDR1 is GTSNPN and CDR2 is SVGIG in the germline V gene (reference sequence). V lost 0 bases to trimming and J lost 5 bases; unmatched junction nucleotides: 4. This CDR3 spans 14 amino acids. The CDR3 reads CAWSVDRGGETQYF. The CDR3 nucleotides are TGTGCCTGGAGTGTGGACAGGGGTGGGGAGACCCAGTACTTC. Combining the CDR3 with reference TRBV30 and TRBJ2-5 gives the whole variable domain SQTIHQWPATLVQPVGSPLSLECTVEGTSNPNLYWYRQAAGRGLQLLFYSVGIGQISSEVPQNLSASRPQDRQFILSSKKLLLSDSGFYLCAWSVDRGGETQYFGPGTRLLVL.

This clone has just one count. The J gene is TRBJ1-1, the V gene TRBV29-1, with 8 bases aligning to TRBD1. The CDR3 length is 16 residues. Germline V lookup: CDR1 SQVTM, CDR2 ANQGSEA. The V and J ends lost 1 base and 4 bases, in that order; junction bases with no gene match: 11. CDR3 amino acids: CSVEGSQTGVSTEAFF. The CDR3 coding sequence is TGCAGCGTTGAAGGGTCTCAGACAGGGGTGAGCACTGAAGCTTTCTTT.

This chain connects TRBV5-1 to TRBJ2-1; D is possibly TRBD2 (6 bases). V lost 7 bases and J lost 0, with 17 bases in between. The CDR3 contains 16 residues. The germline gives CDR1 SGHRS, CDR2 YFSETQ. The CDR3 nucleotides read TGCGCCAGCGGCAGAGATGGGACTGTCTCCTACAATGAGCAGTTCTTC. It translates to CASGRDGTVSYNEQFF.

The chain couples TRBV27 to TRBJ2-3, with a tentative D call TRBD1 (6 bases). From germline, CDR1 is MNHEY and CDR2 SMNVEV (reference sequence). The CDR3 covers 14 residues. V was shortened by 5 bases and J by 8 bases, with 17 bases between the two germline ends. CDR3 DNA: TGTGCCAGCAGTCGGAACAGGGTCCAAGGTACGCAGTATTTT. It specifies CASSRNRVQGTQYF.

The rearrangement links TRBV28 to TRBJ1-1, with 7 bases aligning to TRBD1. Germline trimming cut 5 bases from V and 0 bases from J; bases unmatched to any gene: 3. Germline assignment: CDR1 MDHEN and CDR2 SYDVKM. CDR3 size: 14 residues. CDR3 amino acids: CASSRTGLNTEAFF. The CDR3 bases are TGTGCCAGCAGTCGGACAGGATTGAACACTGAAGCTTTCTTT. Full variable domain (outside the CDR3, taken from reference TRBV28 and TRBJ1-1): DVKVTQSSRYLVKRTGEKVFLECVQDMDHENMFWYRQDPGLGLRLIYFSYDVKMKEKGDIPEGYSVSREKKERFSLILESASTNQTSMYLCASSRTGLNTEAFFGQGTRLTVV.

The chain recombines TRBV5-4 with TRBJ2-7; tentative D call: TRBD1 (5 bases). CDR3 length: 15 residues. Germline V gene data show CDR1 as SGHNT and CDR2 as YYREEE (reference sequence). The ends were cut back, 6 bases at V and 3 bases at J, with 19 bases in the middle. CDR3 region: CASTKEGSGLYEQYF. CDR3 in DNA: TGTGCCAGCACCAAAGAAGGGTCAGGGCTCTACGAGCAGTACTTC.

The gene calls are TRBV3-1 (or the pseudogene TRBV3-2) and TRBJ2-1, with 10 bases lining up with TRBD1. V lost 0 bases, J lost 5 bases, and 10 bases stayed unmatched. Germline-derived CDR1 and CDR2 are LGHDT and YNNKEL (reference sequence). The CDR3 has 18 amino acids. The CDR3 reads CASSQEPGTGESNNEQFF. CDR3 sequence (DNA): TGTGCCAGCAGCCAAGAACCCGGGACAGGGGAAAGTAACAATGAGCAGTTCTTC.

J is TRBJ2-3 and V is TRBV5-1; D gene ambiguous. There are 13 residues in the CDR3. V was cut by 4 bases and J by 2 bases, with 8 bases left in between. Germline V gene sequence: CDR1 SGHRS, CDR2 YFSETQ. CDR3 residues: CASSLLPTDTQYF. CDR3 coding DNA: TGCGCCAGCAGCCTCCTACCCACAGATACGCAGTATTTT.

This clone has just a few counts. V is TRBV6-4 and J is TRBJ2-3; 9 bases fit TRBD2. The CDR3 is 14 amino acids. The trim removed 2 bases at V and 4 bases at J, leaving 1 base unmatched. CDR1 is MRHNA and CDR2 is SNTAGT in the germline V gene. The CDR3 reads CASSDAGGPDTQYF. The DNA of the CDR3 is TGTGCCAGCAGTGACGCGGGGGGGCCAGATACGCAGTATTTT.

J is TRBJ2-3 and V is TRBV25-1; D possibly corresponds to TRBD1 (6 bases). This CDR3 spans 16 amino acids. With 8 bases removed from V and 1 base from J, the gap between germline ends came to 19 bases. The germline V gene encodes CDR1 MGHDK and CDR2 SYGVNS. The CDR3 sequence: CASDQGSSIRTDTQYF. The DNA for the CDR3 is TGTGCCAGCGACCAGGGGTCCTCCATCCGCACAGATACGCAGTATTTT.

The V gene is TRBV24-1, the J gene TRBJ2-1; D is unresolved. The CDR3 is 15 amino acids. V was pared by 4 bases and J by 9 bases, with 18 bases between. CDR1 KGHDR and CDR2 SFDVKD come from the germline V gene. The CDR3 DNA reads TGTGCCACCAGTGACCCACTTGGCCCCGACACTGAGCAGTTCTTC. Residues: CATSDPLGPDTEQFF.

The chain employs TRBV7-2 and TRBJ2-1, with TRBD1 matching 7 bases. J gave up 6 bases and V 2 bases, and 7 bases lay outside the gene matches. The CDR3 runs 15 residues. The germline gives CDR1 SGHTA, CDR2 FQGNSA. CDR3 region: CASSLRTGVGNEQFF. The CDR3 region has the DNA TGTGCCAGCAGCTTACGCACAGGGGTGGGCAATGAGCAGTTCTTC.

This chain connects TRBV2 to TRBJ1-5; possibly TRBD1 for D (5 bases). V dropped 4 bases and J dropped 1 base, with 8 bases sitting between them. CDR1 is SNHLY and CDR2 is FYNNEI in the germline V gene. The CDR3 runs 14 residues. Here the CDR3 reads CASSGGGSNQPQHF. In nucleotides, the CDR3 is TGTGCCAGCAGTGGGGGGGGGAGCAATCAGCCCCAGCATTTT.

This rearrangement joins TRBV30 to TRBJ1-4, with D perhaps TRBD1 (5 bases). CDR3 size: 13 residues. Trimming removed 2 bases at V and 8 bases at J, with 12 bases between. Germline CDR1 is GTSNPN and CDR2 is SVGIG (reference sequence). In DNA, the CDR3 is TGTGCCTGGAGTCGGGGGATTGGGGAAAAACTGTTTTTT. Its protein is CAWSRGIGEKLFF.

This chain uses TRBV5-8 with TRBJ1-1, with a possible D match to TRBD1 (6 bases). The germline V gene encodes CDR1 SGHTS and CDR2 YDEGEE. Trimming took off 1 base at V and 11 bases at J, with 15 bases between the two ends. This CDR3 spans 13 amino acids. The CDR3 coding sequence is TGTGCCAGCAGCTTGCGGACAGCGAACGTGGCTTTCTTT. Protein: CASSLRTANVAFF.

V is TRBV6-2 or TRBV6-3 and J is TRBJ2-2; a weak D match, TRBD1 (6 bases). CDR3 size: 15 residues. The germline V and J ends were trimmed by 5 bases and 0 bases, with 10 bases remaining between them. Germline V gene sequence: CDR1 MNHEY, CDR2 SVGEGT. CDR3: CASSGTGTNTGELFF. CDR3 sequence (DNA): TGTGCCAGCAGTGGAACAGGGACGAACACCGGGGAGCTGTTTTTT.

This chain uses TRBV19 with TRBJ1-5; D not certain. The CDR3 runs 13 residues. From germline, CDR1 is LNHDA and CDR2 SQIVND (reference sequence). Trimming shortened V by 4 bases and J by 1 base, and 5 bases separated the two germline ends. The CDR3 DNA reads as TGTGCCAGTAGTACAGTGAGCAATCAGCCCCAGCATTTT. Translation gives CASSTVSNQPQHF.

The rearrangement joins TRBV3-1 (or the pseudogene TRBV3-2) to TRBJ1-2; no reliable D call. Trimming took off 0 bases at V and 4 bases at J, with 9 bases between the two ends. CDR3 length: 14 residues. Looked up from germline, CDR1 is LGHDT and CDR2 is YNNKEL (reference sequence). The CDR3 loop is CASSQDRLSYGYTF. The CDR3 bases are TGTGCCAGCAGCCAAGATCGTCTTTCCTATGGCTACACCTTC.

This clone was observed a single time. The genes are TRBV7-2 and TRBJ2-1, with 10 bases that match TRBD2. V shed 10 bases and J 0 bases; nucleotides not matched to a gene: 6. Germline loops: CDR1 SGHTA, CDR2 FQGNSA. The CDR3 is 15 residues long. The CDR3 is CAIFSGRSSYNEQFF. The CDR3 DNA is TGTGCCATCTTTAGCGGGAGGAGCTCCTACAATGAGCAGTTCTTC.

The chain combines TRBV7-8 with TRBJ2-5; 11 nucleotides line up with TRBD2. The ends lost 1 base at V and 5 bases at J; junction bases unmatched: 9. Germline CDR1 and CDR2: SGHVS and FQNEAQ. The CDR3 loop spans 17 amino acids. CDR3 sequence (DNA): TGTGCCAGCAGCTTAGGGCTAGCGGGGGGTCTAGGTGAGACCCAGTACTTC. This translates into CASSLGLAGGLGETQYF.

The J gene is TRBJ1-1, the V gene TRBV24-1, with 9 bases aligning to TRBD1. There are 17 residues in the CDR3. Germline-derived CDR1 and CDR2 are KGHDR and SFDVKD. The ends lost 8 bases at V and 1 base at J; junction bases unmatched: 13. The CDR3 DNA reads TGTGCCACCACCCCCAACCGGACAGGGGATAGGAACACTGAAGCTTTCTTT. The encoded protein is CATTPNRTGDRNTEAFF.